This T cell receptor beta chain was captured by sequencing in a study of shared clonotypes between healthy human individuals. The germline V gene encodes CDR1 SGHRS and CDR2 YFSETQ. V lost 0 bases and J 5 bases, leaving 12 bases between the germline ends. This CDR3 has 14 residues. Using immunoSEQ multiplex PCR, the repertoire was profiled, and TCRdb retains in-frame clones only, with some absent. The sample includes 450,000 to 500,000 clones, 79% of them seen just once. The chain recombines TRBV5-1 with TRBJ2-7, with D possibly TRBD2 on 6 matching bases. The clonotype comes from a woman between 40 and 55 years old in good health. Some clones in this sample may be carry-over from other donors' samples. The source material was PBMCs. The CDR3 spells CASSLEAGLDEQYF. The CDR3 nucleotides read TGCGCCAGCAGCTTGGAGGCGGGGCTGGACGAGCAGTACTTC.